The clone carrying this T cell receptor beta chain was recorded a few times. The source of the sample is a study of cytotoxic CD8 clonotypes in ibrutinib-treated CLL. Study overall: There were about a dozen relapsed/refractory patients and around 15 treatment-naive patients, and around 17 were IGHV unmutated.

Clones were read by immunoSEQ multiplex PCR, and TCRdb kept only the in-frame ones, dropping some. Of about 39,000 clones listed, around 67% are singletons. The length of the CDR3 is 15 residues. Germline assignment: CDR1 MNHNS and CDR2 SASEGT. J was trimmed by 4 bases and V by 4 bases; bases with no gene match: 6. This sample comprised PBMCs, obtained at disease progression, from a patient treated with ibrutinib. The J gene is TRBJ1-2, the V gene TRBV6-1; 10 bases are shared with TRBD1. The clonotype comes from a human donor with chronic lymphocytic leukemia. The CDR3 sequence: CASSAGTGEGYGYTF. The CDR3 nucleotides are TGTGCCAGCAGTGCGGGGACAGGGGAAGGCTATGGCTACACCTTC.